Listed here are 21 T cell receptor beta chains from one sample, sequenced in a study of cytomegalovirus exposure and HLA in healthy donors. PCR amplification relied on 60 Vbeta primers (plus 13 Jbeta primers). Method: immunoSEQ multiplex PCR; TCRdb's copy keeps in-frame clones and lacks some. Of about 180,000 clones in the sample, around 75% are singletons; the top ten hold roughly 3%. Source material: PBMCs. These receptors were obtained from a male donor in good health and CMV-seronegative.

This clone has a single count. The chain employs TRBV30 and TRBJ2-3, with a possible D match to TRBD1 (5 bases). The CDR3 runs to 15 residues. Germline loops: CDR1 GTSNPN, CDR2 SVGIG (reference sequence). The V end was cut by 0 bases, the J end by 6 bases, with 16 bases between. The CDR3 sequence: CAWSVGVAGADTQYF. Here the CDR3 DNA reads TGTGCCTGGAGTGTAGGGGTCGCCGGAGCCGATACGCAGTATTTT.

The chain combines TRBV27 with TRBJ2-7, with TRBD1 identical over 7 bases. V was pared by 0 bases and J by 1 base, with 9 bases of the junction left unmatched. Germline CDR1 MNHEY, CDR2 SMNVEV (reference sequence). This CDR3 has 17 residues. The CDR3 DNA follows: TGTGCCAGCAGTTTATCTCCTCTACAGGGGAAGTCCTACGAGCAGTACTTC. Its protein product is CASSLSPLQGKSYEQYF.

The chain recombines TRBV7-2 with TRBJ2-7; 8 bases line up with TRBD2. The germline gives CDR1 SGHTA, CDR2 FQGNSA. This CDR3 spans 13 amino acids. J lost 3 bases, V lost 5 bases, and 3 bases had no gene match. CDR3 sequence: CASSVSGNYEQYF. CDR3 sequence (DNA): TGTGCCAGCAGCGTTAGCGGGAACTACGAGCAGTACTTC.

J is TRBJ1-1 and V is TRBV28; 7 bases match TRBD1. The CDR3 is 15 residues long. The V segment lost 5 bases and the J segment 2 bases; nucleotides outside the gene matches: 8. Looked up from germline, CDR1 is MDHEN and CDR2 is SYDVKM. CDR3 DNA: TGTGCCAGCAGTCCCCAGGGACAGCTAAACACTGAAGCTTTCTTT. Its translation is CASSPQGQLNTEAFF. Using reference TRBV28 and TRBJ1-1 for the parts outside the CDR3, the full variable domain is DVKVTQSSRYLVKRTGEKVFLECVQDMDHENMFWYRQDPGLGLRLIYFSYDVKMKEKGDIPEGYSVSREKKERFSLILESASTNQTSMYLCASSPQGQLNTEAFFGQGTRLTVV.

This chain connects TRBV5-1 to TRBJ1-6; tentatively, D is TRBD1 (6 bases). This CDR3 is built from 15 residues. The germline V gene encodes CDR1 SGHRS and CDR2 YFSETQ. Trimming pared 0 bases from V and 7 bases from J, leaving 11 bases between. The chain's CDR3 is CASSLDPGTNSPLHF. The CDR3, as DNA: TGCGCCAGCAGCTTGGATCCAGGGACAAATTCACCCCTCCACTTT.

J is TRBJ2-1 and V is TRBV19; a possible D gene is TRBD2 (6 bases). The CDR3 contains 13 residues. V lost 5 bases and J lost 4, with 9 bases in between. The V gene's germline CDR1 is LNHDA and CDR2 SQIVND (reference sequence). The CDR3: CASSLGRYNEQFF. CDR3 in DNA: TGTGCCAGTAGTCTCGGGAGATACAATGAGCAGTTCTTC.

The CDR3 region is CAWGPDRTGLSGNTIYF. The CDR3 region has the DNA TGTGCCTGGGGGCCCGATAGAACAGGGCTCTCTGGAAACACCATATATTTT. The chain has TRBV30 and TRBJ1-3, with D possibly matching TRBD1 (6 bases). Trimming pared 5 bases from V and 0 bases from J, leaving 20 bases between. Germline-derived CDR1 and CDR2 are GTSNPN and SVGIG (reference sequence). CDR3 length equals 17 residues. The full variable domain, completed using reference TRBV30 and TRBJ1-3, is SQTIHQWPATLVQPVGSPLSLECTVEGTSNPNLYWYRQAAGRGLQLLFYSVGIGQISSEVPQNLSASRPQDRQFILSSKKLLLSDSGFYLCAWGPDRTGLSGNTIYFGEGSWLTVV.

The V gene is TRBV10-2, the J gene TRBJ2-1; 7 bases are a match to TRBD1. Germline loops: CDR1 WSHSY, CDR2 SAAADI. J lost 7 bases, V lost 7 bases, and 10 bases had no gene match. The CDR3 has 14 residues. The CDR3 sequence is CASKGVSRGNEQFF. CDR3 sequence (DNA): TGCGCCAGCAAAGGAGTGAGCAGGGGGAATGAGCAGTTCTTC.

V gene TRBV15 combines with J gene TRBJ2-1, with 8 positions matching TRBD1. This CDR3 is 17 amino acids long. Per the germline V gene, CDR1 is LNHNV and CDR2 is YYDKDF (reference sequence). The trim removed 0 bases at V and 7 bases at J, leaving 11 bases unmatched. The CDR3 loop reads CATSRDTPRTGMNEQFF. The CDR3 DNA is TGTGCCACCAGCAGAGACACCCCCCGGACAGGGATGAATGAGCAGTTCTTC.

This clone was seen a handful of times. The chain combines TRBV5-1 with TRBJ2-3; no firm D call. CDR1 is SGHRS and CDR2 is YFSETQ in the germline V gene. Deletions cut 4 bases from V and 1 base from J, with 10 bases between. The CDR3 is 14 residues long. CDR3 sequence reads: CASSPTRRTDTQYF. CDR3 coding DNA: TGCGCCAGCAGCCCCACGCGGCGCACAGATACGCAGTATTTT. Full variable domain (outside the CDR3, taken from reference TRBV5-1 and TRBJ2-3): KAGVTQTPRYLIKTRGQQVTLSCSPISGHRSVSWYQQTPGQGLQFLFEYFSETQRNKGNFPGRFSGRQFSNSRSEMNVSTLELGDSALYLCASSPTRRTDTQYFGPGTRLTVL.

CDR3 nucleotide sequence: TGTGCCAGCGGGGGACTAGCGGTTAGCACAGATACGCAGTATTTT. This encodes CASGGLAVSTDTQYF. The V and J genes are TRBV2 and TRBJ2-3; 11 bases are a match to TRBD2. The ends lost 8 bases at V and 0 bases at J; junction bases unmatched: 4. The CDR3 contains 15 residues. CDR1 and CDR2 (germline): SNHLY, FYNNEI.

This chain links TRBV15 with TRBJ1-5; maybe TRBD1 (5 bases). In germline, CDR1 is LNHNV, CDR2 YYDKDF (reference sequence). Trimming pared 3 bases from V and 5 bases from J, leaving 11 bases between. The CDR3 sequence is 14 residues long. Here the CDR3 DNA reads TGTGCCACCAGCAGCAGACAGACCCATCAGCCCCAGCATTTT. Amino acids: CATSSRQTHQPQHF.

V gene TRBV19 combines with J gene TRBJ1-2; 8 bases map to TRBD1. V was pared by 6 bases and J by 0 bases, with 12 bases of the junction left unmatched. Germline loops: CDR1 LNHDA, CDR2 SQIVND (reference sequence). This CDR3 region has 17 residues. CDR3 DNA sequence: TGTGCCAGTAGGTCCTGGGACAGGACACCAGCTAACTATGGCTACACCTTC. This sequence encodes CASRSWDRTPANYGYTF.

This clone was found a few times. This chain links TRBV2 with TRBJ1-5, with D unresolved. V lost 6 bases and J 1 base, leaving 7 bases between the germline ends. CDR3 length: 13 amino acids. CDR1 and CDR2 (germline): SNHLY, FYNNEI. The CDR3 coding sequence is TGTGCCAGCAGGTTAGAAAGCAATCAGCCCCAGCATTTT. Translated, it gives CASRLESNQPQHF.

This clone was seen a few times. The CDR3: CASSESRDRETGNTIYF. CDR3 DNA: TGCGCCAGCAGTGAGTCTCGGGACAGGGAGACTGGAAACACCATATATTTT. V gene TRBV10-2 combines with J gene TRBJ1-3; TRBD1 aligns across 9 bases. Germline CDR1 reads WSHSY; CDR2 reads SAAADI. The CDR3 has 17 residues. The ends lost 0 bases at V and 2 bases at J; junction bases unmatched: 5.

V gene TRBV2 combines with J gene TRBJ1-1; D is undetermined. CDR3 length: 12 residues. Germline loops: CDR1 SNHLY, CDR2 FYNNEI. Trimming stripped 10 bases from V and 1 base from J, with 10 bases between. The CDR3 reads CATGGRNTEAFF. The DNA for the CDR3 is TGTGCCACAGGTGGGAGGAACACTGAAGCTTTCTTT.

This chain uses TRBV7-8 with TRBJ1-5; possibly TRBD1 for D (5 bases). This CDR3 comprises 13 residues. V gave up 1 base and J gave up 14 bases, with 15 bases separating them. In germline, CDR1 is SGHVS, CDR2 FQNEAQ. In nucleotides, the CDR3 is TGTGCCAGCAGCTTAGGGTGGGGGGAAACGGAGCATTTT. This gives the protein CASSLGWGETEHF.

The chain combines TRBV6-6 with TRBJ1-2, with unresolved D. This CDR3 has 12 amino acids. V was clipped by 6 bases and J by 5 bases, with 10 bases between them. Germline loops: CDR1 MNHNY, CDR2 SVGAGI (reference sequence). CDR3 DNA: TGTGCCAGCAGCCCGGCGGAGTATGGCTACACCTTC. Translation: CASSPAEYGYTF.

The chain links TRBV15 to TRBJ1-1; weak D call: TRBD1 (6 bases). Germline V lookup: CDR1 LNHNV, CDR2 YYDKDF (reference sequence). The CDR3 length is 14 residues. V was shortened by 3 bases and J by 1 base, with 9 bases between the two germline ends. CDR3 amino acids: CATSRYRENTEAFF. CDR3 coding DNA: TGTGCCACCAGCAGGTACAGGGAGAACACTGAAGCTTTCTTT.

The V call is TRBV27, the J call TRBJ1-5, with TRBD1 as a possible D gene (5 bases). The CDR3 spans 15 residues. Germline V gives CDR1 MNHEY, CDR2 SMNVEV (reference sequence). V dropped 6 bases and J dropped 2 bases, with 14 bases sitting between them. The CDR3 region is CASSSAGGGNQPQHF. In nucleotides, the CDR3 is TGTGCCAGCAGCTCGGCGGGGGGGGGCAATCAGCCCCAGCATTTT.

V and J are TRBV25-1 and TRBJ2-1; 10 nucleotides align to TRBD2. The germline V gene encodes CDR1 MGHDK and CDR2 SYGVNS. CDR3 size: 15 residues. V gave up 3 bases and J gave up 8 bases; unmatched junction bases: 7. CDR3 bases: TGTGCCAGCAGTGACCTAGCGGGAGCCGGCGATGAGCAGTTCTTC. It specifies CASSDLAGAGDEQFF.